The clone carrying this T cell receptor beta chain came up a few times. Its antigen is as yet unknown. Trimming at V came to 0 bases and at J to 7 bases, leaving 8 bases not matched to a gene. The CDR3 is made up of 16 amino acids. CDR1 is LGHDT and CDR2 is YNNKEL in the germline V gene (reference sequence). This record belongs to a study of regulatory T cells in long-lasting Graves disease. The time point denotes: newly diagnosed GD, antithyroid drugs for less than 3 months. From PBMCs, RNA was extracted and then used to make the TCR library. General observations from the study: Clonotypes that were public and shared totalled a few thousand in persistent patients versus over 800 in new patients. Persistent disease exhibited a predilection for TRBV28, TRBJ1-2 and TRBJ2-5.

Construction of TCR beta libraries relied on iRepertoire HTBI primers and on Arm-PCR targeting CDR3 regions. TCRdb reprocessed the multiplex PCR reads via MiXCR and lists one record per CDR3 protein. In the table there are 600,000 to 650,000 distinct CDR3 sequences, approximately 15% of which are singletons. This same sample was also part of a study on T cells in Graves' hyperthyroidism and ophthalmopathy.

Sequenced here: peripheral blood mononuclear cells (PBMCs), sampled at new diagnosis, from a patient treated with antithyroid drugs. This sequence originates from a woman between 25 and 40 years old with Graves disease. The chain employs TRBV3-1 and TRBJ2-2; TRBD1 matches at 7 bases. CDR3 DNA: TGTGCCAGCAGCCAAGATTTGTACAGGGGTTTCGGGGAGCTGTTTTTT. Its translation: CASSQDLYRGFGELFF.